Below, 15 T cell receptor beta chains from the same sample are listed, as sequenced in a study of T cells after yellow fever vaccination. TCRdb processed the 5' RACE reads anew with MiXCR; each CDR3 protein has one entry. The data contain some 350,000 distinct CDR3 sequences, about 4% of them singletons. The sequences come from PBMCs, collected 5 days after the yellow fever booster vaccination. The source is a man aged 18 to 30 who received the YFV17D yellow fever vaccine.

This clonotype has at least ten counts. The gene calls are TRBV20-1 and TRBJ2-7, with a tentative D call TRBD1 (5 bases). Trimming took off 6 bases at V and 0 bases at J, with 12 bases between the two ends. CDR1 DFQATT and CDR2 SNEGSKA come from the germline V gene (reference sequence). The CDR3 covers 13 residues. CDR3 loop: CSAPGRASYEQYV. The CDR3 coding sequence is TGCAGTGCCCCCGGCAGGGCCTCCTACGAGCAGTACGTC.

This clonotype was counted only a few times. This sequence joins TRBV10-3 and TRBJ2-2, with D uncertain. Trimming removed 6 bases from V and 6 bases from J, with 8 bases in between. Germline values: CDR1 ENHRY, CDR2 SYGVKD. The CDR3 is 12 amino acids. CDR3 DNA sequence: TGTGCCATCAGCTCCGGCTCCGGGGAGCTGTTTTTT. This sequence encodes CAISSGSGELFF.

The sample holds many counts of this clonotype. The rearrangement links TRBV20-1 to TRBJ2-7, with TRBD1 as a possible D gene (6 bases). CDR1 and CDR2 from the germline V gene are DFQATT and SNEGSKA (reference sequence). This CDR3 spans 14 amino acids. Trimming took off 6 bases at V and 0 bases at J, with 15 bases between the two ends. This CDR3 is CSATTGQSSYEQYF. DNA of the CDR3: TGCAGTGCGACCACAGGGCAGAGCTCCTACGAGCAGTACTTC.

DNA for the CDR3: TGCAGTGCTAGCACTTCTAGCGGGGGGCCCGGCGGCGAGCAGTACTTC. This sequence encodes CSASTSSGGPGGEQYF. The chain is built from TRBV20-1 and TRBJ2-7; 11 bases line up with TRBD2. The CDR3 is made up of 16 amino acids. CDR1 is DFQATT, CDR2 SNEGSKA, per germline (reference sequence). The trim removed 3 bases at V and 6 bases at J, leaving 13 bases unmatched.

The chain recombines TRBV5-1 with TRBJ1-1; D remains unclear. Germline CDR1 and CDR2: SGHRS and YFSETQ. V lost 3 bases and J lost 0, with 15 bases in between. CDR3 size: 16 residues. The DNA for the CDR3 is TGCGCCAGCAGCTATCTCGGTGAAGGGATGAACACTGAAGCTTTCTTT. It yields the protein CASSYLGEGMNTEAFF. Complete variable domain (other parts from reference TRBV5-1 and TRBJ1-1): KAGVTQTPRYLIKTRGQQVTLSCSPISGHRSVSWYQQTPGQGLQFLFEYFSETQRNKGNFPGRFSGRQFSNSRSEMNVSTLELGDSALYLCASSYLGEGMNTEAFFGQGTRLTVV.

This clonotype has a count of ten or more. The chain links TRBV20-1 to TRBJ1-6, with D unclear. CDR3 length: 14 amino acids. Germline CDR1 DFQATT, CDR2 SNEGSKA (reference sequence). The V end lost 3 bases, the J end lost 6 bases, and 12 bases lay between the germline ends. In DNA, the CDR3 is TGCAGTGCTAGCGCCGACATCGCTAATTCACCCCTCCACTTT. Its protein product is CSASADIANSPLHF.

This clonotype has a count of ten or more. The genes are TRBV3-1 and TRBJ1-5; D is undetermined. V was clipped by 3 bases and J by 6 bases, with 12 bases between them. The CDR3 runs 14 residues. Looked up from germline, CDR1 is LGHDT and CDR2 is YNNKEL (reference sequence). The CDR3 is CASSQSNRAQPQHF. The CDR3 DNA reads as TGTGCCAGCAGCCAGAGTAATCGGGCTCAGCCCCAGCATTTT.

This chain uses TRBV2 with TRBJ1-1; 9 nucleotides align to TRBD1. Looked up from germline, CDR1 is SNHLY and CDR2 is FYNNEI. The CDR3 consists of 15 residues. The trim removed 6 bases at V and 0 bases at J, leaving 5 bases unmatched. DNA of the CDR3: TGTGCCAGCAGCAGGACAGGGGATCTGAACACTGAAGCTTTCTTT. The encoded protein is CASSRTGDLNTEAFF.

This clonotype was recorded a few times. The V and J genes are TRBV19 and TRBJ1-1; D not resolved. Trimming cost V 5 bases and J 1 base, with 8 bases left between them. Germline V gene lookup returns CDR1 LNHDA and CDR2 SQIVND (reference sequence). This CDR3 is 13 amino acids long. This chain's CDR3 is CASSAWRNTEAFF. Written as DNA, the CDR3 is TGTGCCAGTAGTGCCTGGAGGAACACTGAAGCTTTCTTT.

V usage is TRBV6-2 or TRBV6-3 and J usage is TRBJ2-1; no clear D gene. The ends were cut back, 1 base at V and 0 bases at J, with 16 bases in the middle. The CDR3 totals 18 residues. Germline-derived CDR1 and CDR2 are MNHEY and SVGEGT. CDR3 amino acids: CASSYYPTGPSSYNEQFF. CDR3 nucleotide sequence: TGTGCCAGCAGTTACTACCCCACCGGGCCGAGCTCCTACAATGAGCAGTTCTTC.

In its sample, this clonotype was seen many times. The CDR3 nucleotides are TGTGCCACCAGCAGAGCACGGACCTCTGGGGCCAACGTCCTGACTTTC. Translated, it gives CATSRARTSGANVLTF. This chain connects TRBV15 to TRBJ2-6; D call uncertain. Germline V gene data show CDR1 as LNHNV and CDR2 as YYDKDF (reference sequence). Trimming removed 1 base from V and 0 bases from J, with 7 bases in between. There are 16 residues in the CDR3.

This clonotype was detected ten times or more. The chain is built from TRBV10-3 and TRBJ2-1, with TRBD1 identical over 9 bases. The J segment lost 8 bases and the V segment lost 6 bases, leaving 2 bases of the junction unmatched. CDR1 and CDR2 (germline): ENHRY, SYGVKD. The CDR3 runs 12 residues. CDR3 region: CAIRGTGHEQFF. CDR3 coding DNA: TGTGCCATCAGGGGGACAGGGCATGAGCAGTTCTTC.

This clonotype was seen at least ten times. The chain uses TRBV28 and TRBJ2-5; D is unclear. The V end lost 2 bases, the J end lost 2 bases, and 15 bases lay between the germline ends. The V gene's germline CDR1 is MDHEN and CDR2 SYDVKM. CDR3 length equals 16 residues. The CDR3 is CASSLGSPRRQETQYF. The CDR3 DNA reads TGTGCCAGCAGTTTAGGTTCCCCTAGGCGGCAAGAGACCCAGTACTTC.

This clonotype has only a few counts. The chain carries TRBV7-2 and TRBJ2-4; 14 nucleotides match TRBD2. The germline CDR1 and CDR2 sequences are SGHTA and FQGNSA. Trimming removed 5 bases from V and 10 bases from J; junction bases left unmatched: 7. The CDR3 has 15 residues. The DNA for the CDR3 is TGTGCCAGCAGCCCCGGACTAGCGGGGGGTGTAATTCAGTACTTC. Its protein is CASSPGLAGGVIQYF.

This clonotype was seen at least ten times. V gene TRBV5-1 combines with J gene TRBJ2-2; TRBD2 aligns across 11 bases. V trimming: 0 bases; J trimming: 0 bases; junction bases outside the gene matches: 4. Germline loops: CDR1 SGHRS, CDR2 YFSETQ. This CDR3 has 18 amino acids. The CDR3 DNA reads TGCGCCAGCAGCTTGGCGACTAGCGGGGATCCGAACACCGGGGAGCTGTTTTTT. Its translation: CASSLATSGDPNTGELFF.